The 7 T cell receptor beta chains below were found in one sample sequenced in a study of OX40 agonist ivuxolimab in advanced cancers. Some clones are missing from TCRdb's copy, which holds only in-frame ones; the method was immunoSEQ multiplex PCR. The sample contains tens of thousands of clones, 90% of which appear only once. This material consisted of CD4+ or CD8+ T cells sorted from blood, taken in a trial of the OX40 agonist ivuxolimab. The receptor source for this set is an adult with an advanced solid tumor such as melanoma, head and neck, liver or kidney cancer.

V usage is TRBV28 and J usage is TRBJ1-3, with D possibly TRBD1 on 6 matching bases. The V end lost 6 bases, the J end lost 4 bases, and 13 bases lay between the germline ends. The CDR3 totals 14 residues. Germline V lookup: CDR1 MDHEN, CDR2 SYDVKM. CDR3 residues: CASSFTGSGNTIYF. The DNA for the CDR3 is TGTGCCAGCAGCTTTACAGGGTCCGGAAACACCATATATTTT.

This chain uses TRBV6-1 with TRBJ2-3; D might be TRBD2 (6 bases). Trimming removed 1 base from V and 5 bases from J, with 19 bases in between. CDR1 and CDR2 from the germline V gene are MNHNS and SASEGT. The CDR3 sequence is 17 residues long. The CDR3 loop reads CASSEVNVGRGGDTQYF. In nucleotides, the CDR3 is TGTGCCAGCAGTGAAGTTAATGTCGGGAGAGGAGGAGATACGCAGTATTTT.

The chain has TRBV5-1 and TRBJ2-1; no clear D. CDR3 length equals 15 residues. The V end was cut by 2 bases, the J end by 8 bases, with 17 bases between. Germline CDR1 is SGHRS and CDR2 is YFSETQ. CDR3: CASSFGGTRADEQFF. In nucleotides, the CDR3 is TGCGCCAGCAGCTTTGGCGGAACTCGGGCGGATGAGCAGTTCTTC.

This clone was counted a few times. In nucleotides, the CDR3 is TGTGCCTGGAGTTCCGGTGCAGCTGAAGCTTTCTTT. Its translation is CAWSSGAAEAFF. The chain carries TRBV30 and TRBJ1-1, with D unclear. This CDR3 has 12 amino acids. CDR1 is GTSNPN, CDR2 SVGIG, per germline (reference sequence). V gave up 2 bases and J gave up 6 bases, with 10 bases separating them.

The chain has TRBV7-2 and TRBJ1-2; 10 positions agree with TRBD1. Germline loops: CDR1 SGHTA, CDR2 FQGNSA. V trimming: 1 base; J trimming: 1 base; junction bases outside the gene matches: 3. The CDR3 runs 16 residues. CDR3 nucleotides: TGTGCCAGCAGCTTAGTTGGGACAGGGGTTAACTATGGCTACACCTTC. This gives the protein CASSLVGTGVNYGYTF.

As for this clone: As the CDR3 is not closed by the conserved phenylalanine or tryptophan, this likely results from a read error. The chain uses TRBV29-1 and TRBJ2-7; 7 bases align to TRBD1. This CDR3 is built from 13 residues. After removal of 6 bases from V and 6 bases from J, the junction contained 11 bases not matched to a gene. Germline assignment: CDR1 SQVTM and CDR2 ANQGSEA. CDR3: CSVTGTVNCEQYY. The CDR3 DNA reads TGCAGCGTCACCGGGACAGTCAACTGCGAGCAGTACTAC.

On this clone itself: The same CDR3 also results from other DNA sequences found in this sample. The chain recombines TRBV7-2 with TRBJ1-5, with no clear D. CDR1 is SGHTA and CDR2 is FQGNSA in the germline V gene. This CDR3 has 13 residues. V was pared by 5 bases and J by 3 bases, with 8 bases between. The CDR3 here is CASSLGHNQPQHF. The CDR3 DNA is TGTGCCAGCAGCCTAGGGCACAATCAGCCCCAGCATTTT.